The 22 T cell receptor beta chains below all came from one sample that was sequenced in a study of Ad26.COV2.S vaccination and SARS-CoV-2 variants. Clones were read by immunoSEQ multiplex PCR, and TCRdb kept only the in-frame ones, dropping some. Of 300,000 to 500,000 clones listed, roughly nine tenths are singletons. Indicated treatment: about 20 received Ad26.COV2.S at low or high dose, single or two shots; several received placebo; per-sample allocation not given. Day 63 after the first injection of vaccine or placebo was the sampling time. Source: peripheral blood, taken in a trial of Ad26.COV2.S vaccine versus placebo. The origin of the receptors is a person aged 18-65 years who received the Ad26.COV2.S COVID-19 vaccine or a placebo.

The V call is TRBV24-1, the J call TRBJ1-2; 8 bases align to TRBD1. The ends lost 3 bases at V and 5 bases at J; junction bases unmatched: 7. Germline CDR1 KGHDR, CDR2 SFDVKD. This CDR3 has 15 residues. CDR3: CATSDPQGGRYGYTF. The CDR3 coding sequence is TGTGCCACCAGTGATCCACAGGGGGGAAGGTATGGCTACACCTTC.

The CDR3 sequence: CASSQDWASGDTQYF. The DNA of the CDR3 is TGCGCCAGCAGCCAAGATTGGGCTAGCGGGGATACGCAGTATTTT. This chain uses TRBV4-3 with TRBJ2-3; 8 bases match TRBD2. This CDR3 contains 15 residues. Germline V gives CDR1 LGHNA, CDR2 YSLEER. V dropped 0 bases and J dropped 6; count of bases not matched to a gene: 5.

The chain uses TRBV4-1 and TRBJ2-3; weak D call: TRBD2 (5 bases). From germline, CDR1 is MGHRA and CDR2 YSYEKL. The germline V and J ends were trimmed by 8 bases and 3 bases, with 12 bases remaining between them. The CDR3 covers 13 residues. The CDR3 DNA follows: TGCGCCAGCCGTAGCGCAACTACAGATACGCAGTATTTT. Amino acids: CASRSATTDTQYF.

This sequence joins TRBV19 and TRBJ1-1; 8 nucleotides align to TRBD1. Looked up from germline, CDR1 is LNHDA and CDR2 is SQIVND (reference sequence). Germline trimming cut 6 bases from V and 0 bases from J; bases unmatched to any gene: 12. The CDR3 extends over 17 amino acids. The CDR3 sequence is CASSTRGLGLLNTEAFF. The CDR3 DNA reads as TGTGCCAGTAGCACCAGGGGGCTGGGGCTCTTGAACACTGAAGCTTTCTTT.

A single count supports this clone. V gene TRBV19 combines with J gene TRBJ2-7; tentative D call: TRBD2 (6 bases). The V end lost 10 bases, the J end lost 1 base, and 26 bases lay between the germline ends. Germline V gives CDR1 LNHDA, CDR2 SQIVND (reference sequence). The CDR3 covers 17 residues. The CDR3 region has the DNA TGTGCCACCCCAATCGATCCGGGGACTGACGATTCCTACGAGCAGTACTTC. It encodes CATPIDPGTDDSYEQYF.

This chain connects TRBV5-4 to TRBJ1-1, with 10 bases aligning to TRBD1. The trim removed 6 bases at V and 0 bases at J, leaving 8 bases unmatched. The CDR3 is made up of 16 amino acids. Germline assignment: CDR1 SGHNT and CDR2 YYREEE (reference sequence). The CDR3 spells CASKSDRGQMNTEAFF. The DNA of the CDR3 is TGTGCCAGCAAAAGCGACAGGGGGCAAATGAACACTGAAGCTTTCTTT.

The V call is TRBV4-1, the J call TRBJ1-4; D possibly corresponds to TRBD1 (6 bases). Looked up from germline, CDR1 is MGHRA and CDR2 is YSYEKL. V was trimmed by 4 bases and J by 3 bases, leaving 12 bases between them. The length of the CDR3 is 15 residues. The CDR3 region is CASSLIQGSNEKLFF. The CDR3 DNA is TGCGCCAGCAGCCTCATACAGGGTTCTAATGAAAAACTGTTTTTT.

This clone was recorded a few times. The chain couples TRBV15 to TRBJ1-1; a possible D gene is TRBD1 (5 bases). The CDR3 contains 16 residues. V dropped 0 bases and J dropped 1 base, with 12 bases sitting between them. Germline V gives CDR1 LNHNV, CDR2 YYDKDF (reference sequence). CDR3 sequence (DNA): TGTGCCACCAGCAGAGACCAGGGTCAGCGGAACACTGAAGCTTTCTTT. It encodes CATSRDQGQRNTEAFF.

J is TRBJ2-2 and V is TRBV5-4; 8 bases fit TRBD1. J lost 3 bases, V lost 4 bases, and 5 bases had no gene match. The CDR3 runs to 15 residues. Germline V CDR1 and CDR2: SGHNT, YYREEE (reference sequence). The CDR3 loop reads CASSPGQADTGELFF. CDR3 DNA: TGTGCCAGCAGCCCGGGACAGGCGGACACCGGGGAGCTGTTTTTT.

The CDR3 loop reads CASSVSTRHLNTEAFF. CDR3 DNA: TGTGCCAGCAGCGTCAGCACACGCCATCTGAACACTGAAGCTTTCTTT. The chain joins TRBV2 to TRBJ1-1; D gene uncertain. The CDR3 is 16 amino acids. From germline, CDR1 is SNHLY and CDR2 FYNNEI. With 6 bases removed from V and 0 bases from J, the gap between germline ends came to 17 bases.

The chain recombines TRBV7-8 with TRBJ2-7, with 11 bases lining up with TRBD1. V shed 5 bases, J shed 2 bases, and the junction held 11 bases outside the gene matches. CDR1 and CDR2 (germline): SGHVS, FQNEAQ. This CDR3 region has 17 residues. The DNA of the CDR3 is TGTGCCAGCAGCACACCGGGACAGGGGGTCCAGGCCTACGAGCAGTACTTC. Residues: CASSTPGQGVQAYEQYF. The variable domain in full, completed from reference TRBV7-8 and TRBJ2-7, reads GAGVSQSPRYKVAKRGQDVALRCDPISGHVSLFWYQQALGQGPEFLTYFQNEAQLDKSGLPSDRFFAERPEGSVSTLKIQRTQQEDSAVYLCASSTPGQGVQAYEQYFGPGTRLTVT.

CDR3 coding DNA: TGCGCCAGCAGTGAGTGGTCAGAACCTCGATCCAAGGATGGCTACACCTTC. Its protein product is CASSEWSEPRSKDGYTF. The chain links TRBV10-1 to TRBJ1-2; D is undetermined. CDR1 WNHNN and CDR2 SYGVQD come from the germline V gene (reference sequence). Trimming removed 1 base from V and 6 bases from J, with 21 bases in between. The CDR3 consists of 17 residues.

The CDR3 region is CASSLEQGHGYTF. The CDR3 nucleotides read TGTGCCAGCAGCTTAGAACAGGGCCATGGCTACACCTTC. The genes are TRBV7-9 and TRBJ1-2; maybe TRBD1 (6 bases). Trimming took 1 base from V and 6 from J, leaving 9 bases between them. Germline V gene data show CDR1 as SEHNR and CDR2 as FQNEAQ (reference sequence). The CDR3 sequence is 13 residues long.

The chain employs TRBV20-1 and TRBJ1-1; possibly TRBD1 for D (6 bases). The CDR3 extends over 15 amino acids. From germline, CDR1 is DFQATT and CDR2 SNEGSKA (reference sequence). V shed 3 bases and J shed 0 bases, with 14 bases lying between them. This CDR3 reads CSASPVRDMNTEAFF. CDR3 nucleotide sequence: TGCAGTGCTAGTCCCGTCCGGGACATGAACACTGAAGCTTTCTTT.

The CDR3 loop is CASSFRLQETQYF. The CDR3 coding sequence is TGTGCCAGCAGCTTTCGACTCCAAGAGACCCAGTACTTC. The chain carries TRBV5-6 and TRBJ2-5; D uncertain. Germline lookup yields CDR1 SGHDT and CDR2 YYEEEE. Trimming pared 2 bases from V and 1 base from J, leaving 6 bases between. The CDR3 loop spans 13 amino acids. The whole variable domain, filled in from reference TRBV5-6 and TRBJ2-5, reads DAGVTQSPTHLIKTRGQQVTLRCSPKSGHDTVSWYQQALGQGPQFIFQYYEEEERQRGNFPDRFSGHQFPNYSSELNVNALLLGDSALYLCASSFRLQETQYFGPGTRLLVL.

This chain joins TRBV30 and TRBJ1-4, with 7 bases that match TRBD1. Germline loops: CDR1 GTSNPN, CDR2 SVGIG (reference sequence). The CDR3 is made up of 14 amino acids. The trim removed 3 bases at V and 6 bases at J, leaving 7 bases unmatched. DNA for the CDR3: TGTGCCTGGAGCCCGACAGGGTCGGATGAAAAACTGTTTTTT. Protein: CAWSPTGSDEKLFF.

The genes are TRBV18 and TRBJ2-3; D not resolved. This CDR3 is built from 14 residues. Germline V gene data show CDR1 as KGHSH and CDR2 as LQKENI. V dropped 1 base and J dropped 5 bases, with 10 bases sitting between them. The CDR3 sequence: CASSPRYSQDTQYF. CDR3 in DNA: TGTGCCAGCTCACCACGATACAGCCAAGATACGCAGTATTTT.

The chain recombines TRBV6-1 with TRBJ2-5; 9 positions match TRBD2. This CDR3 is 13 amino acids long. V was clipped by 3 bases and J by 8 bases; unmatched bases: 4. CDR1 is MNHNS and CDR2 is SASEGT in the germline V gene. CDR3 coding DNA: TGTGCCAGCAGTGAGGTAGCGGGGGAAACCCAGTACTTC. This gives the protein CASSEVAGETQYF.

DNA for the CDR3: TGTGCCGTCGGTGGGTATTACGAGCAGTACTTC. It encodes CAVGGYYEQYF. The V gene is TRBV7-6, the J gene TRBJ2-7; D gene ambiguous. From germline, CDR1 is SGHVS and CDR2 FNYEAQ. Trimming removed 11 bases from V and 4 bases from J, with 12 bases in between. The CDR3 runs 11 residues.

The V gene is TRBV5-1, the J gene TRBJ1-2; 7 nucleotides agree with TRBD1. Trimming removed 4 bases from V and 3 bases from J; junction bases left unmatched: 9. Per germline, CDR1 SGHRS and CDR2 YFSETQ. The CDR3 runs to 15 residues. CDR3 amino acids: CASSPEGRGDYGYTF. The CDR3 DNA reads TGCGCCAGCAGCCCGGAGGGCAGGGGGGACTATGGCTACACCTTC.

The chain couples TRBV6-6 to TRBJ2-5; no clear D. V lost 2 bases to trimming and J lost 5 bases, with 9 bases between them. Looked up from germline, CDR1 is MNHNY and CDR2 is SVGAGI (reference sequence). The CDR3 contains 13 residues. As DNA, the CDR3 is TGTGCCAGCAGTTACGGGCCGCGGGAGACCCAGTACTTC. Its protein product is CASSYGPRETQYF.

The rearrangement links TRBV5-1 to TRBJ1-1; 11 bases match TRBD1. Trimming at V came to 3 bases and at J to 1 base, leaving 5 bases not matched to a gene. Looked up from germline, CDR1 is SGHRS and CDR2 is YFSETQ. The CDR3 spans 16 residues. The CDR3 protein is CASSSGQGAWNTEAFF. DNA for the CDR3: TGCGCCAGCAGCTCCGGACAGGGGGCTTGGAACACTGAAGCTTTCTTT. Full variable domain (missing parts from reference TRBV5-1 and TRBJ1-1): KAGVTQTPRYLIKTRGQQVTLSCSPISGHRSVSWYQQTPGQGLQFLFEYFSETQRNKGNFPGRFSGRQFSNSRSEMNVSTLELGDSALYLCASSSGQGAWNTEAFFGQGTRLTVV.